These 10 T cell receptor beta chains share one sample of origin, sequenced in a study of T-cell reconstitution after alpha-beta-depleted transplantation in children. Preparing the TCRbeta library involved the use of unique molecular identifiers. TCRdb used MiXCR to reprocess the PCR reads, holding one entry per CDR3 protein. The sample includes 700,000 to 850,000 distinct CDR3 sequences, less than 20% of them seen just once. This material consisted of PBMCs, mostly from graft donor cells, taken 360 days after TCRalphabeta/CD19-depleted stem cell transplant. The receptor source for this set is a male patient between 10 and 17 years old who had a stem cell transplant for acute lymphoblastic leukemia, so the T cells may come from the graft donor.

The V gene is TRBV12-3 or TRBV12-4, the J gene TRBJ2-5; D gene unclear. V was cut by 7 bases and J by 1 base, with 10 bases left in between. This CDR3 is 13 amino acids long. CDR3: CASTLWSQETQYF. CDR3 bases: TGTGCCAGCACCCTGTGGAGCCAAGAGACCCAGTACTTC.

The chain employs TRBV6-5 and TRBJ1-3; TRBD1 is a possible D gene (5 bases). Trimming cost V 6 bases and J 9 bases, with 9 bases left between them. This CDR3 is built from 11 residues. CDR1 is MNHEY and CDR2 is SVGAGI in the germline V gene. The chain's CDR3 is CASRSRATIYF. CDR3 sequence (DNA): TGTGCCAGCAGGAGCAGGGCCACCATATATTTT.

The chain links TRBV5-1 to TRBJ2-1; 10 bases are a match to TRBD2. Germline CDR1 is SGHRS and CDR2 is YFSETQ. The ends lost 1 base at V and 8 bases at J; junction bases unmatched: 3. The CDR3 length is 14 residues. The CDR3 spells CASSLYLAGDEQFF. Here the CDR3 DNA reads TGCGCCAGCAGCTTGTATCTAGCGGGGGATGAGCAGTTCTTC.

In its sample, this clonotype was seen a few times. The chain couples TRBV15 to TRBJ1-5; a possible D gene is TRBD1 (6 bases). CDR3 length: 14 residues. The germline CDR1 and CDR2 sequences are LNHNV and YYDKDF (reference sequence). Trimming stripped 6 bases from V and 3 bases from J, with 12 bases between. The CDR3 protein is CATSLGGNNQPQHF. Written as DNA, the CDR3 is TGTGCCACCAGTCTGGGGGGCAACAATCAGCCCCAGCATTTT.

V and J are TRBV6-1 and TRBJ2-4; the D gene could be TRBD1 or TRBD2 (5 bases each). The germline V and J ends were trimmed by 5 bases and 4 bases, with 9 bases remaining between them. CDR1 is MNHNS and CDR2 is SASEGT in the germline V gene. This CDR3 is 13 amino acids long. The CDR3 here is CASSLGRKNIQYF. Written as DNA, the CDR3 is TGTGCCAGCAGTCTGGGACGAAAAAACATTCAGTACTTC.

The rearrangement uses TRBV5-5 and TRBJ1-2; unclear D gene. CDR1 and CDR2 from the germline V gene are SGHKS and YYEKEE (reference sequence). Deletions cut 0 bases from V and 4 bases from J, with 10 bases between. There are 14 residues in the CDR3. The CDR3 loop is CASSLVGSSYGYTF. In DNA form, the CDR3 reads TGTGCCAGCAGCTTGGTAGGTAGCAGCTATGGCTACACCTTC.

This rearrangement joins TRBV7-2 to TRBJ2-7; 11 nucleotides align to TRBD2. J was trimmed by 3 bases and V by 8 bases; bases with no gene match: 12. CDR1 and CDR2 (germline): SGHTA, FQGNSA. CDR3 length equals 16 residues. CDR3 DNA: TGTGCCAGCGCTACGACTAGCGGGATATATATCTACGAGCAGTACTTC. It specifies CASATTSGIYIYEQYF.

The CDR3 spells CASSLRGADNQPQHF. The CDR3 coding sequence is TGCGCCAGCAGCTTGAGGGGGGCGGATAATCAGCCCCAGCATTTT. V gene TRBV5-1 combines with J gene TRBJ1-5; D might be TRBD1 (6 bases). This CDR3 spans 15 amino acids. V lost 1 base and J 4 bases, leaving 12 bases between the germline ends. Per the germline V gene, CDR1 is SGHRS and CDR2 is YFSETQ.

A few counts support this clonotype. This chain links TRBV9 with TRBJ2-7, with 8 nucleotides matching TRBD1. With V trimmed by 1 base and J by 1 base, 7 bases remained unmatched. Germline CDR1 SGDLS, CDR2 YYNGEE. The CDR3 length is 16 residues. CDR3: CASSVTPRQGSYEQYF. CDR3 DNA sequence: TGTGCCAGCAGCGTAACGCCCCGACAGGGGTCCTACGAGCAGTACTTC.

The chain employs TRBV7-8 and TRBJ2-7; 9 bases agree with TRBD1. Germline CDR1 is SGHVS and CDR2 is FQNEAQ. The CDR3 is 13 residues long. V was pared by 5 bases and J by 3 bases, with 2 bases of the junction left unmatched. The CDR3 DNA reads TGTGCCAGCAGCGAGACAGGGGGCTACGAGCAGTACTTC. Protein: CASSETGGYEQYF.